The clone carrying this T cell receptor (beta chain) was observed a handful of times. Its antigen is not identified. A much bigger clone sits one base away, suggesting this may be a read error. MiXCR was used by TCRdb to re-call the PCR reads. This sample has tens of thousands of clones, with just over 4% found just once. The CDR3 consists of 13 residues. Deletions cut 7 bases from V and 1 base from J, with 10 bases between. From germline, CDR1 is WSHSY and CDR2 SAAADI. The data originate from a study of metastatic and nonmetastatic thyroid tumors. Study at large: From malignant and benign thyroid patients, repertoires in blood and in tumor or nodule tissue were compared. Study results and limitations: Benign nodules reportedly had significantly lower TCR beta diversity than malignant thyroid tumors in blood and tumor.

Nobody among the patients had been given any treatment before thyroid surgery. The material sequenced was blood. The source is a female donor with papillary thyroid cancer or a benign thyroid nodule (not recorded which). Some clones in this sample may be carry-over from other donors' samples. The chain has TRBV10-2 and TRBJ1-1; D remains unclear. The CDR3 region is CASTKGRNTEAFF. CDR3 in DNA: TGCGCCAGCACCAAGGGTAGGAACACTGAAGCTTTCTTT.